A selection of T cell receptor beta chains follows, all from one sample in a study of shared clonotypes between healthy human individuals. Produced via immunoSEQ multiplex PCR; TCRdb's table is partial and in-frame only. The sample records about 2,100,000 clones, under 95% being singletons. Sequenced material: naive CD8+ T cells from PBMCs. Receptors originate from a man aged 18 to 29 in good health. Some clones in this sample may be carry-over from other donors' samples. Both conserved end residues are part of each CDR3. D genes are given only for firm matches. Size values are once, few and many counts, or a class for expanded clones, and some rows have none.

V gene	clone size	D gene	J gene	CDR3 DNA	CDR3 protein
TRBV13	NA	TRBD2	TRBJ2-1	TGTGCCGTGAGGGGGACTAGCGGGAGTGATGAGCAGTTCTTC	CAVRGTSGSDEQFF
TRBV25-1	NA	NA	TRBJ1-2	TGTGCCAGCAGTGTAAGCCTCAGCTATGGCTACACCTTC	CASSVSLSYGYTF
TRBV27	NA	TRBD2	TRBJ2-1	TGTGCCAGCAGGGCTACTAGCGGAGGGGTAGGTGAGCAGTTCTTC	CASRATSGGVGEQFF
TRBV4-3	NA	TRBD2	TRBJ2-2	TGCGCCAGCAGCCTAGGCGCGGGAGCCGGGGAGCTGTTTTTT	CASSLGAGAGELFF
TRBV29-1	NA	TRBD2	TRBJ2-7	TGCAGCGTTGAGGGACAGCTACTAGCGGGTGGTATCTACGAGCAGTACTTC	CSVEGQLLAGGIYEQYF
TRBV29-1	NA	NA	TRBJ2-7	TGCAGCGTCTTGGGTGATTACGAGCAGTACTTC	CSVLGDYEQYF
TRBV7-2	NA	TRBD2	TRBJ2-1	TGTGCCAGCAGCTTAGACGCACTAGCGGGTTTGTTCTTAAGGGATGAGCAGTTCTTC	CASSLDALAGLFLRDEQFF
TRBV10-3	NA	TRBD2	TRBJ2-1	TGTGCCATCGGCGCCCCTGACGTAGCGGGAGGCAATGAGCAGTTCTTC	CAIGAPDVAGGNEQFF
TRBV7-9	NA	NA	TRBJ1-1	TGTGCCAGCAGCAGAGGGTACACTGAAGCTTTCTTT	CASSRGYTEAFF
TRBV10-3	NA	NA	TRBJ2-2	TGTGCCATCAGACAGGTTTTGAGCGGGGAGCTGTTTTTT	CAIRQVLSGELFF
TRBV7-6	NA	NA	TRBJ2-7	TGTGCCAGCAGCTTAGATCCAGGGTCATACGAGCAGTACTTC	CASSLDPGSYEQYF
TRBV7-5	NA	NA	TRBJ2-1	TGTGCCAGAAGCTGGTGGAGGCTAGCGGGAGACAACGGGACCCGATTCTTC	CARSWWRLAGDNGTRFF
TRBV28	NA	NA	TRBJ2-7	TGTGCCAGCAGTTCCTGGACGGGGGCTTTTTACGAGCAGTACTTC	CASSSWTGAFYEQYF
TRBV7-6	NA	TRBD2	TRBJ2-2	TGTGCCAGCACCACCGGACTAGCCGGGGAGCTGTTTTTT	CASTTGLAGELFF
TRBV28	NA	NA	TRBJ2-2	TGTGCCAGCAGTTTAACCACCGGGGAGCTGTTTTTT	CASSLTTGELFF
TRBV7-2	once	NA	TRBJ2-1	TGTGCCAGCAGCTTAAATGGCTATAATGAGCAGTTCTTC	CASSLNGYNEQFF
TRBV6-5	NA	NA	TRBJ2-1	TGTGCCAGCAGTTACTTATCAGCGGACAATGAGCAGTTCTTC	CASSYLSADNEQFF
TRBV19	NA	NA	TRBJ2-1	TGTGCCAGTAGACTAATAGGGAGCTCCTACAATGAGCAGTTCTTC	CASRLIGSSYNEQFF
TRBV10-3	NA	NA	TRBJ2-7	TGTGCCCCCCAAGTTTACGAGCAGTACTTC	CAPQVYEQYF
TRBV28	NA	NA	TRBJ2-1	TGTGCCAGCACCTTGTTTGCCGGGGACTACAATGAGCAGTTCTTC	CASTLFAGDYNEQFF
TRBV13	NA	NA	TRBJ1-2	TGTGCCAGCAGCTTAGGGGTCTCACAGAACTATGGCTACACCTTC	CASSLGVSQNYGYTF
TRBV7-8	NA	NA	TRBJ2-1	TGTGCCAGCAGCTTAGTAGGAGGCAATGAGCAGTTCTTC	CASSLVGGNEQFF
TRBV2	NA	TRBD2	TRBJ2-3	TGTGCCAGCAGTGTTAGGACTAGCGGCACGAGCACAGATACGCAGTATTTT	CASSVRTSGTSTDTQYF
TRBV5-8	NA	TRBD2	TRBJ2-7	TGTGCCAGCAGCTCCCCTCGGGGCGGGAGGCCCTACGAGCAGTACTTC	CASSSPRGGRPYEQYF
TRBV28	NA	NA	TRBJ2-7	TGTGCCAGCAGTCTTCGGGCGCAGGCCCCTTACGAGCAGTACTTC	CASSLRAQAPYEQYF
TRBV30	NA	TRBD2	TRBJ2-3	TGTGCCTGGAGTGGGGTGAGGGAGGGCAAAGATACGCAGTATTTT	CAWSGVREGKDTQYF
TRBV27	NA	TRBD1	TRBJ2-7	TGTGCCAGCAGACCGGGACAGGGGGCCTACGAGCAGTACTTC	CASRPGQGAYEQYF
TRBV27	once	TRBD2	TRBJ2-7	TGTGCCAGCAGTTTAAGTTGGCGGCTAGCGGGAGGGCCAGGTTACGAGCAGTACTTC	CASSLSWRLAGGPGYEQYF
TRBV6-5	NA	TRBD1	TRBJ1-1	TGTGCCAGCAGTTACTCGAGACAGGGGAACGCTGAAGCTTTCTTT	CASSYSRQGNAEAFF
TRBV27	NA	TRBD1	TRBJ1-1	TGTGCCAGCAGTATTCGTCCGGGACAGGGGATGAACACTGAAGCTTTCTTT	CASSIRPGQGMNTEAFF
TRBV25-1	NA	NA	TRBJ1-6	TGTGCCAGCAGTGTTAAAAATTCACCCCTCCACTTT	CASSVKNSPLHF